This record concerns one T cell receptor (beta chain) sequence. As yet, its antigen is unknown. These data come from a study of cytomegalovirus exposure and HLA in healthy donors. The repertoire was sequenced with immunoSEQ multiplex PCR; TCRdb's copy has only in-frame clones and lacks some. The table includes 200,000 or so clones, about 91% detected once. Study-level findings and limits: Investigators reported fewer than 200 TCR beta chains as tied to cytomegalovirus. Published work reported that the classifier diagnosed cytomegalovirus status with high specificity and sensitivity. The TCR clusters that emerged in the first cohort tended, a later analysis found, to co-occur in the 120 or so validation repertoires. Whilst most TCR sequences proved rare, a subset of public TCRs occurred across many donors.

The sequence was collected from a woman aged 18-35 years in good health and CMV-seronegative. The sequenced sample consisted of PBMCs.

The CDR3: CASSQDPSRSGYEQYF. For the CDR3, the DNA is TGCGCCAGCAGCCAAGATCCAAGCCGGTCGGGATACGAGCAGTACTTC. V is TRBV4-1 and J is TRBJ2-7; perhaps TRBD2 as D (5 bases). Trimming pared 0 bases from V and 4 bases from J, leaving 16 bases between. This CDR3 is built from 16 residues. CDR1 and CDR2 (germline): MGHRA, YSYEKL.